This T cell receptor (beta chain) was recovered during a study of blood T cell repertoires in COVID-19. At the level of the study: The analysed material was cDNA or gDNA that came from T cells, B-cell-depleted T cells, or PBMCs.

Assay used: immunoSEQ multiplex PCR; TCRdb lists only in-frame clones, some missing. The data contain 99,000 or so clones, 75% to 95% of them singletons. Germline CDR1 is SGHVS and CDR2 is FNYEAQ. The CDR3 covers 14 residues. Sequencing was performed on peripheral blood. The chain is built from TRBV7-6 and TRBJ2-5, with D possibly matching TRBD1 (6 bases). The J call may be incorrect, as the DNA end agrees better with TRBJ2-7. The receptor comes from a human donor in a cohort sampled during active COVID-19. The CDR3 reads CASSFPLGANEQYF. CDR3 bases: TGTGCCAGCAGCTTCCCCCTGGGGGCGAACGAGCAGTACTTC.